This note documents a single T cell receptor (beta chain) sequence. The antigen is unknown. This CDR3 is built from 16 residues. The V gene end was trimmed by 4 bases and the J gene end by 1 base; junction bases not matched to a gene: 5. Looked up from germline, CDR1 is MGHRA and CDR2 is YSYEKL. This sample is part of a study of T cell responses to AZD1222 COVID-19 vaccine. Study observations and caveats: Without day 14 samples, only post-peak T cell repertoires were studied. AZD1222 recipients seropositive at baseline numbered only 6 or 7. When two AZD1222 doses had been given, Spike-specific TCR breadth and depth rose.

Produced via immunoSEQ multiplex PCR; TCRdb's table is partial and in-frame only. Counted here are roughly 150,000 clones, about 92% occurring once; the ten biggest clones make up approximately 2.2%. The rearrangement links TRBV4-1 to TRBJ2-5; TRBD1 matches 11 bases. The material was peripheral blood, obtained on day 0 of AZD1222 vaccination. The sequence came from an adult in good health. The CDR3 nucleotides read TGCGCCAGCAGCCCATCCGGGACAGGGGGCCAAGAGACCCAGTACTTC. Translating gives CASSPSGTGGQETQYF.